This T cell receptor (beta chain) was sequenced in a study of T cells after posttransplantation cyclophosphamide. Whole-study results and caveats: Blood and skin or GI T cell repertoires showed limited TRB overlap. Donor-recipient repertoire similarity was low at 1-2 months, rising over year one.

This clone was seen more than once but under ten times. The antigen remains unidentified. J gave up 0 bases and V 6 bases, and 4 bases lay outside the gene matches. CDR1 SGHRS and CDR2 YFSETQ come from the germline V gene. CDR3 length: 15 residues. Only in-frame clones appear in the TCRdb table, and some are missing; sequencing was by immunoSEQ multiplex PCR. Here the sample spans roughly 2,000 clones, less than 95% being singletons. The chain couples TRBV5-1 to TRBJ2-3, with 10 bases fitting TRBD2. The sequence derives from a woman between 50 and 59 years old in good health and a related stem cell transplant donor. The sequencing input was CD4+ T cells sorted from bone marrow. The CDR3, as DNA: TGCGCCAGCATGAGCGGGGGGGCTAGCACAGATACGCAGTATTTT. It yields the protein CASMSGGASTDTQYF.